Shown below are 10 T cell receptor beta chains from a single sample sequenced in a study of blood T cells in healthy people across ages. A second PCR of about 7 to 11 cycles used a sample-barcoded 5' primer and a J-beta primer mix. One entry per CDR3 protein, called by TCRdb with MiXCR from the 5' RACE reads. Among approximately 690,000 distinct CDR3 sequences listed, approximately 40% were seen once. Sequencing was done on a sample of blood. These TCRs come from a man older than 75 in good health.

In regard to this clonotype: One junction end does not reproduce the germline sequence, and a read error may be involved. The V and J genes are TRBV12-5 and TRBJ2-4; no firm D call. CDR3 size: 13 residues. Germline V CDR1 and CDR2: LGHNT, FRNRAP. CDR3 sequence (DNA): TGTGCTAGTGGTTTGAAGGGAACGGCTATTCTGTACTTC. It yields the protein CASGLKGTAILYF.

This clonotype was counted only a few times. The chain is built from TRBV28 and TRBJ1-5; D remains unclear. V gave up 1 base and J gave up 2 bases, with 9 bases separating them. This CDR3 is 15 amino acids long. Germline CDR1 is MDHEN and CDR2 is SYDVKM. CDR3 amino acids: CASSLLWGGNQPQHF. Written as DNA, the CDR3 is TGTGCCAGCAGTTTATTATGGGGTGGCAATCAGCCCCAGCATTTT. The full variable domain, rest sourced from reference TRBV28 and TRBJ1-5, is DVKVTQSSRYLVKRTGEKVFLECVQDMDHENMFWYRQDPGLGLRLIYFSYDVKMKEKGDIPEGYSVSREKKERFSLILESASTNQTSMYLCASSLLWGGNQPQHFGDGTRLSIL.

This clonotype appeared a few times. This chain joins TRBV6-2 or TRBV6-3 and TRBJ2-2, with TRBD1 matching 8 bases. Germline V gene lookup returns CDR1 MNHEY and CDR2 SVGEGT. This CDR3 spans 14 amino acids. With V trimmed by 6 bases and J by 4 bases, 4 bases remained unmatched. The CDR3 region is CASRTGVTTGELFF. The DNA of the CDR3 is TGTGCCAGCAGGACAGGGGTGACCACCGGGGAGCTGTTTTTT.

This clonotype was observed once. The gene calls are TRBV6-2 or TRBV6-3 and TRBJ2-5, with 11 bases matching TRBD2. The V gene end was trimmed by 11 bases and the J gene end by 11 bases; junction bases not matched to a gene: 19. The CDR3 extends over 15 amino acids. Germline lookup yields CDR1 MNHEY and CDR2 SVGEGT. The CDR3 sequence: CAASGLAGGRNEQYF. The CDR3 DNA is TGTGCCGCCTCGGGGCTAGCGGGGGGTCGCAATGAGCAGTACTTC.

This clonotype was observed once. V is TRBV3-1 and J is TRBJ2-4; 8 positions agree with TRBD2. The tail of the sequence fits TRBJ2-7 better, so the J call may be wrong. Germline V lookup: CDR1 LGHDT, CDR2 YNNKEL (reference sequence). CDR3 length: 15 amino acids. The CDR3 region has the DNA TGTGCCAGCAGCCAAGACGGGAGGGGCGGGTACGAGCAGTACTTC. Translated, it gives CASSQDGRGGYEQYF.

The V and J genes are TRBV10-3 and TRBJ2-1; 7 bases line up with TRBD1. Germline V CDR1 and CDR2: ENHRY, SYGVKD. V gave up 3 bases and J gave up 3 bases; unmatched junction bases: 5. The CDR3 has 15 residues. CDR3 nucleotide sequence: TGTGCCATCAGTGACCGGGACAGTAACTACAATGAGCAGTTCTTC. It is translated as CAISDRDSNYNEQFF.

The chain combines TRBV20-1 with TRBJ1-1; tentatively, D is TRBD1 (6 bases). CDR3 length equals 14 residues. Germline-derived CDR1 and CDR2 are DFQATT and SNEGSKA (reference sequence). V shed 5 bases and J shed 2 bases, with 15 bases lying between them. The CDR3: CSAPTGTVNTEAFF. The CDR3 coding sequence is TGCAGTGCTCCCACAGGGACGGTCAACACTGAAGCTTTCTTT.

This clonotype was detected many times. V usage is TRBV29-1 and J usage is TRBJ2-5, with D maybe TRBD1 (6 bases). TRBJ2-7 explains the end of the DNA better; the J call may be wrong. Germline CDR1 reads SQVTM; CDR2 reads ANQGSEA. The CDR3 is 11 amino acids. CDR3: CSVGDTAEQYF. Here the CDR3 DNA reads TGCAGCGTGGGGGACACAGCCGAGCAGTACTTC.

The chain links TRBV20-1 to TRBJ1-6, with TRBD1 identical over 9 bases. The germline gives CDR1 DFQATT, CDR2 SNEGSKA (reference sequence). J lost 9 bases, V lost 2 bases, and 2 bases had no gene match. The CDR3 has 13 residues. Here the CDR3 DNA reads TGCAGTGCTAGAACAGGGGGCTCTTCACCCCTCCACTTT. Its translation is CSARTGGSSPLHF.

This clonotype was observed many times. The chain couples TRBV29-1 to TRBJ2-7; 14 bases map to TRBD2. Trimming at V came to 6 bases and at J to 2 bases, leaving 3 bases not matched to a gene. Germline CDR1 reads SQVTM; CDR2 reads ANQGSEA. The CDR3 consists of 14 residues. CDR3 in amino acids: CSVETSGRAYEQYF. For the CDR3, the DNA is TGCAGCGTAGAGACTAGCGGGAGGGCCTACGAGCAGTACTTC.